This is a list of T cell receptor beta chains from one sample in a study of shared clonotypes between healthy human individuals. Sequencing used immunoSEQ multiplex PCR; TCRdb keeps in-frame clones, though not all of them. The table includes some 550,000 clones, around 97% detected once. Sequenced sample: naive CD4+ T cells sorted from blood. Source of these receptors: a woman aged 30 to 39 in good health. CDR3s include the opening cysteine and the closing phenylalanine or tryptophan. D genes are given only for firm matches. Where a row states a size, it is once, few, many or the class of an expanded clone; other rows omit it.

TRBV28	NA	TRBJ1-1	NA	CASSRSLHGGDEAFF	TGTGCCAGCAGTAGAAGTTTACACGGTGGAGATGAAGCTTTCTTT
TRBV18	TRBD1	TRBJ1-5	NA	CASSPDRAGRQPQHF	TGTGCCAGCTCACCGGACAGGGCCGGTCGTCAGCCCCAGCATTTT
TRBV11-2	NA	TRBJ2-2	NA	CASSLESGELFF	TGTGCCAGCAGCTTAGAATCCGGGGAGCTGTTTTTT
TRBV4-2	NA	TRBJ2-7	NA	CASSQEPAGHSYEQYF	TGTGCCAGCAGCCAAGAACCGGCGGGTCACTCCTACGAGCAGTACTTC
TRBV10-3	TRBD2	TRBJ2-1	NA	CAIGRLAGEAEQFF	TGTGCCATCGGGAGGCTAGCGGGAGAGGCTGAGCAGTTCTTC
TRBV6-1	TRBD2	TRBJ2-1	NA	CASSEAGGPDEQFF	TGTGCCAGCAGTGAAGCGGGAGGGCCCGATGAGCAGTTCTTC
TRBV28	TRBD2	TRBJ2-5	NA	CASSSRLAGVTETQYF	TGTGCCAGCAGTTCTAGACTAGCGGGAGTTACAGAGACCCAGTACTTC
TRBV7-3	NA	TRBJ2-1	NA	CASSLVRANEQFF	TGTGCCAGCAGCTTGGTGAGAGCCAATGAGCAGTTCTTC
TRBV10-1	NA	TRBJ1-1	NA	CASSTGQNTEAFF	TGCGCCAGCAGTACGGGACAGAACACTGAAGCTTTCTTT
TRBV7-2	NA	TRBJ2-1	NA	CASSLGVAPHLFF	TGTGCCAGCAGCTTAGGAGTGGCTCCACACCTGTTCTTC
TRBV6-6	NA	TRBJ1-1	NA	CASSYSKQGNTEAFF	TGTGCCAGCAGTTACTCGAAACAGGGTAACACTGAAGCTTTCTTT
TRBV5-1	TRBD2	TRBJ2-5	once	CASSLGGLAGETQYF	TGCGCCAGCAGCTTGGGTGGACTAGCGGGGGAGACCCAGTACTTC
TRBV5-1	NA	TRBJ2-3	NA	CASSLGRATDTQYF	TGCGCCAGCAGCTTGGGGCGGGCCACAGATACGCAGTATTTT
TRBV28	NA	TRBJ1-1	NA	CASSSSGQRNTEAFF	NA
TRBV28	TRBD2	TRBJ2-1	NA	CASSSPTSGSYNEQFF	TGTGCCAGCAGCTCCCCGACTAGCGGGTCCTACAATGAGCAGTTCTTC
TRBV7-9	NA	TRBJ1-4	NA	CASSGGGTTNEKLFF	TGTGCCAGCAGCGGAGGGGGGACAACTAATGAAAAACTGTTTTTT
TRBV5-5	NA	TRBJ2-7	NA	CASSLVRISYEQYF	TGTGCCAGCAGCTTGGTCAGAATCTCCTACGAGCAGTACTTC
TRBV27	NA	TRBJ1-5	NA	CASSSFAAGGQPQHF	TGTGCCAGCAGTTCCTTCGCCGCGGGAGGACAGCCCCAGCATTTT
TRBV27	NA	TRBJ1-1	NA	CASSRPGGVNTEAFF	TGTGCCAGCTCCCGCCCCGGGGGAGTGAACACTGAAGCTTTCTTT
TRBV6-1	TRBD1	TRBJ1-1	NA	CASSRDRSNTEAFF	TGTGCCAGCAGTAGGGACAGATCGAACACTGAAGCTTTCTTT
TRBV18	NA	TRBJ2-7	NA	CASSPTSDEQYF	TGTGCCAGCTCACCCACATCGGACGAGCAGTACTTC
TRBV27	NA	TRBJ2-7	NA	CASRNLHEQYF	TGTGCCAGCAGAAATCTTCACGAGCAGTACTTC
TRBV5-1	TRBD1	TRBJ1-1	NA	CASSPDRIGTEAFF	TGCGCCAGCAGCCCGGACAGGATCGGAACTGAAGCTTTCTTT
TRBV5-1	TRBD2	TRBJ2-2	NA	CASSTPSGVRTGELFF	TGCGCCAGCAGCACACCTAGCGGGGTGAGGACCGGGGAGCTGTTTTTT
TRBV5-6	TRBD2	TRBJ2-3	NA	CASSLPGLADHLTQYF	TGTGCCAGCAGCTTGCCGGGACTAGCAGATCACCTTACGCAGTATTTT
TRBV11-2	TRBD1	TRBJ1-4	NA	CASSPTGGLLFF	TGTGCCAGCAGCCCGACAGGGGGCTTACTGTTTTTT
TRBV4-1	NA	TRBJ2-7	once	CASSRDIAYEQYF	TGCGCCAGCAGCCGGGACATAGCCTACGAGCAGTACTTC
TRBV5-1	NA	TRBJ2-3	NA	CASSFRQLGTTDTQYF	TGCGCCAGCAGCTTTCGACAGCTGGGAACCACAGATACGCAGTATTTT
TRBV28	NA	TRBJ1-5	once	CASSGGGYNQPQHF	TGTGCCAGCAGTGGGGGAGGATACAATCAGCCCCAGCATTTT
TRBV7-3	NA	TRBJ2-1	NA	CASSLTRDNEQFF	TGTGCCAGCAGCTTAACCAGAGACAATGAGCAGTTCTTC
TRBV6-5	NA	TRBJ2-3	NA	CASSYDGLSTDTQYF	TGTGCCAGCAGTTACGACGGACTCAGCACAGATACGCAGTATTTT
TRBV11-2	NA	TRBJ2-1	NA	CASSLVTGVNNEQFF	TGTGCCAGCAGCTTAGTGACGGGAGTAAACAATGAGCAGTTCTTC
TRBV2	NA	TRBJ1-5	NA	CASSAASGDQPQHF	TGTGCCAGCAGTGCGGCCTCGGGGGATCAGCCCCAGCATTTT
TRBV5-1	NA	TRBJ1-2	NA	CASSLGDYGYTF	TGCGCCAGCAGCTTAGGGGACTATGGCTACACCTTC
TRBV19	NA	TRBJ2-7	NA	CASSPSGSGPEYEQYF	TGTGCCAGTAGTCCGTCCGGCAGCGGGCCGGAGTACGAGCAGTACTTC
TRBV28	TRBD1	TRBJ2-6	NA	CASSRSTGVGANVLTF	TGTGCCAGCAGTCGATCAACAGGGGTTGGGGCCAACGTCCTGACTTTC
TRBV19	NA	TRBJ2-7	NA	CASMEQGKTEQYF	TGTGCCAGTATGGAGCAGGGGAAAACCGAGCAGTACTTC
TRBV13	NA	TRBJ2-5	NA	CASSLTGAGQETQYF	TGTGCCAGCAGTCTGACAGGAGCTGGCCAAGAGACCCAGTACTTC
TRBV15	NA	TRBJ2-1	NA	CATSRRVRNEQFF	TGTGCCACCAGCAGACGGGTTAGGAATGAGCAGTTCTTC
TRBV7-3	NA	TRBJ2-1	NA	CASSPGRVGYNEQFF	TGTGCCAGCAGCCCCGGTCGCGTGGGCTACAATGAGCAGTTCTTC
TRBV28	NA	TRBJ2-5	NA	CASSLSVRGAKTQYF	TGTGCCAGCAGTTTATCGGTTCGGGGGGCGAAGACCCAGTACTTC
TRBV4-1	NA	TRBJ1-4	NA	CASSPIGRGHAIEKLFF	TGCGCCAGCAGCCCCATCGGGAGGGGACACGCCATAGAAAAACTGTTTTTT